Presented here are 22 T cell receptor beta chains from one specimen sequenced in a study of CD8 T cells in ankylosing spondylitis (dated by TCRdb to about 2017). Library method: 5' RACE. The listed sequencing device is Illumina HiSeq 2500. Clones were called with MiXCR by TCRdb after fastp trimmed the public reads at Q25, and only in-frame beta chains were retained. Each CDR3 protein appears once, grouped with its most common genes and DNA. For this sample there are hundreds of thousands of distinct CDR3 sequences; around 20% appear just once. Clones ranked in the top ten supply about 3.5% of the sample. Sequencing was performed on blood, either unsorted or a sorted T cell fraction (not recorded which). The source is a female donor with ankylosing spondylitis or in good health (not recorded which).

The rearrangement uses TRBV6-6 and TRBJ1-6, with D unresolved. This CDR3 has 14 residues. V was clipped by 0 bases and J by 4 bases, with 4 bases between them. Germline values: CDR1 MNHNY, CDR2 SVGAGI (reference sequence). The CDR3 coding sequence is TGTGCCAGCAGTTACTCGGGGTATAATTCACCCCTCCACTTT. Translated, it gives CASSYSGYNSPLHF.

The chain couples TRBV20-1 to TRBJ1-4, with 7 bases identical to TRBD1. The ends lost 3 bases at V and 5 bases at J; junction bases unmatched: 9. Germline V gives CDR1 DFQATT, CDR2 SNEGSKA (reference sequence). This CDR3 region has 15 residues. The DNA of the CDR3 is TGCAGTGCTAGGAAATCAGGGGGAGCGAATGAAAAACTGTTTTTT. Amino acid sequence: CSARKSGGANEKLFF.

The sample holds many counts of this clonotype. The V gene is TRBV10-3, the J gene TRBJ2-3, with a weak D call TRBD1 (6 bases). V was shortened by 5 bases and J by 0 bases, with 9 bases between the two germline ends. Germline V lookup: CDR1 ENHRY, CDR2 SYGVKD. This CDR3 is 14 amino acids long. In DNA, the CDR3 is TGTGCCATCAGTCGGGACAAAAGCACAGATACGCAGTATTTT. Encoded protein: CAISRDKSTDTQYF.

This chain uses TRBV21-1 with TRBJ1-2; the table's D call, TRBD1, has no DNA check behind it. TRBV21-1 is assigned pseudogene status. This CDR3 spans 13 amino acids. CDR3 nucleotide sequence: TGTGCCAGCAGCAAAGGGGGACAGGTTGGCTACACCTTC. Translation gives CASSKGGQVGYTF.

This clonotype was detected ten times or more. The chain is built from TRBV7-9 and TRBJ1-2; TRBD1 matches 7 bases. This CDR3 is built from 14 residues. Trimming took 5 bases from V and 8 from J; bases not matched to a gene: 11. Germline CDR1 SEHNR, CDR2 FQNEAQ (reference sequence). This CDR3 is CASSPSGTAWGYTF. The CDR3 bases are TGTGCCAGCAGCCCATCCGGGACAGCCTGGGGCTACACCTTC. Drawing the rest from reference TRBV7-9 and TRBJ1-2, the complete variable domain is DTGVSQNPRHKITKRGQNVTFRCDPISEHNRLYWYRQTLGQGPEFLTYFQNEAQLEKSRLLSDRFSAERPKGSFSTLEIQRTEQGDSAMYLCASSPSGTAWGYTFGSGTRLTVV.

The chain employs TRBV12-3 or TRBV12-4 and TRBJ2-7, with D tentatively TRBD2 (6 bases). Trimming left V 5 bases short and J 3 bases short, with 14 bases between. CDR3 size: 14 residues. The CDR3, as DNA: TGTGCCAGCAGTCGAACGGGACTGATCTACGAGCAGTACTTC. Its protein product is CASSRTGLIYEQYF.

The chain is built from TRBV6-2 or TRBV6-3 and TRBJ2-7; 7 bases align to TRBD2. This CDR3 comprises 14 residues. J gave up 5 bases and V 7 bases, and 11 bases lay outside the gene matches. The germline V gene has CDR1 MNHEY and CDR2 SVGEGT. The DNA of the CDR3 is TGTGCCAGCATATCAAGCGGGGTGCGACACGAGCAGTACTTC. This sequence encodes CASISSGVRHEQYF.

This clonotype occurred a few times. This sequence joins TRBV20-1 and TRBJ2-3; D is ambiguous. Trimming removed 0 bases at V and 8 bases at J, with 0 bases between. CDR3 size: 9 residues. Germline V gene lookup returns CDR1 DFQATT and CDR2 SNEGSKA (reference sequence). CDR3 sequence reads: CSARDTQYF. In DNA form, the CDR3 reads TGCAGTGCTAGAGATACGCAGTATTTT.

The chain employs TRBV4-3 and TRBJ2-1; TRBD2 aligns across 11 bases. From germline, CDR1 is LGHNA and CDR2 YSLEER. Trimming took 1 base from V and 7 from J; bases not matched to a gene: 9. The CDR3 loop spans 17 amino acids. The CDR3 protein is CASSQVWSSGRFNEQFF. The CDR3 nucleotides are TGCGCCAGCAGCCAAGTTTGGTCTAGCGGGAGGTTTAATGAGCAGTTCTTC.

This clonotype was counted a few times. CDR3 in amino acids: CASSLRSTGANVLTF. As DNA, the CDR3 is TGTGCCAGCAGCTTAAGGTCCACCGGGGCCAACGTCCTGACTTTC. The chain links TRBV7-3 to TRBJ2-6; no firm D call. The V gene's germline CDR1 is SGHTA and CDR2 FQGTGA. The CDR3 sequence is 15 residues long. V lost 1 base to trimming and J lost 4 bases, with 8 bases between them.

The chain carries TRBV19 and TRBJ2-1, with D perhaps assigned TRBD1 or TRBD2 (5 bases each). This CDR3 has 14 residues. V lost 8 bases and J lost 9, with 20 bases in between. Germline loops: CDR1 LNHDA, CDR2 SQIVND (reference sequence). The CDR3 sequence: CASGPGRSLTEQFF. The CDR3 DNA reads TGTGCCAGTGGCCCGGGACGGAGCTTAACTGAGCAGTTCTTC.

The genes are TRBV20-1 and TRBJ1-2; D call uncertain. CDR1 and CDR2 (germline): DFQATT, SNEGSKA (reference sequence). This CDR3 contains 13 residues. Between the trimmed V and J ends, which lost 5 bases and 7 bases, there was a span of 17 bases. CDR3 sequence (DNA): TGCAGTGCTGGGGTCGATGCTGCTAGTGGCTACACCTTC. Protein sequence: CSAGVDAASGYTF.

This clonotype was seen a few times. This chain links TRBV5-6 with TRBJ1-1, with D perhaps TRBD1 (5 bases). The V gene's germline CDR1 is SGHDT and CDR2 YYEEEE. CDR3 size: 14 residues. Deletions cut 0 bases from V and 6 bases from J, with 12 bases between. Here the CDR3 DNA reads TGTGCCAGCAGCTTGGGGGGCAGGGCCTCTGAAGCTTTCTTT. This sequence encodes CASSLGGRASEAFF.

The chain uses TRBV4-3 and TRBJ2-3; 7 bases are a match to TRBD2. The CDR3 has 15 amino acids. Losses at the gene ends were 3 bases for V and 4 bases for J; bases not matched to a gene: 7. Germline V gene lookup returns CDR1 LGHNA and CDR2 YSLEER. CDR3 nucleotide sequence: TGCGCCAGCAGCCATCAAACTAGCGAGGCAGATACGCAGTATTTT. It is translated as CASSHQTSEADTQYF.

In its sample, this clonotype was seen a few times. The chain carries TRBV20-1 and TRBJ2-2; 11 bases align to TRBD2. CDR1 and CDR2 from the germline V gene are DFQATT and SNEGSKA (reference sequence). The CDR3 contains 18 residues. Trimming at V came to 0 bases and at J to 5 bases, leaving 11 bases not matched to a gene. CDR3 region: CSARDKGASGRRTGELFF. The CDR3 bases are TGCAGTGCTAGAGATAAGGGGGCTAGCGGGAGGAGGACCGGGGAGCTGTTTTTT.

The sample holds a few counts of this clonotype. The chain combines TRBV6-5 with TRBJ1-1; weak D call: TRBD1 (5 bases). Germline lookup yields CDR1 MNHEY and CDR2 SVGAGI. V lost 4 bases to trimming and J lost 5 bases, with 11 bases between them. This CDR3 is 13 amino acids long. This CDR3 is CASSWGKGTEAFF. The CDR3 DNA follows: TGTGCCAGCAGTTGGGGTAAGGGGACTGAAGCTTTCTTT.

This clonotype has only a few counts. CDR3 DNA sequence: TGTGCCAGCAGCTTACAGGGGGACAGGGCGACTTTCTTT. Its translation is CASSLQGDRATFF. The chain links TRBV7-2 to TRBJ1-1, with 9 bases fitting TRBD1. The CDR3 contains 13 residues. The junction had 7 bases not matched to a gene; V was cut back by 2 bases and J by 12 bases. Germline V gives CDR1 SGHTA, CDR2 FQGNSA.

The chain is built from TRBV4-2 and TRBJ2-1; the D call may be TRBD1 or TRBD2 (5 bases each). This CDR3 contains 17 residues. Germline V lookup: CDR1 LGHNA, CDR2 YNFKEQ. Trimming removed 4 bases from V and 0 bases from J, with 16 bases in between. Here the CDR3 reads CASSLRVRDVSYNEQFF. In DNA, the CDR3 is TGTGCCAGCAGCCTAAGGGTTCGGGACGTCTCCTACAATGAGCAGTTCTTC.

CDR3 coding DNA: TGTGCCACCAGGGGACACGGAAACACCGGGGAGCTGTTTTTT. Translation: CATRGHGNTGELFF. V gene TRBV24-1 combines with J gene TRBJ2-2; D is possibly TRBD1 (6 bases). V lost 7 bases and J 2 bases, leaving 10 bases between the germline ends. This CDR3 comprises 14 residues. Germline V lookup: CDR1 KGHDR, CDR2 SFDVKD.

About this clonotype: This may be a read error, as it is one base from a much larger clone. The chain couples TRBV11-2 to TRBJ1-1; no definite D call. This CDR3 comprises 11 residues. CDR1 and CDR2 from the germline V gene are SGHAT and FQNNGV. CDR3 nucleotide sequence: TGTGCCAGCACCTGGAACACTGAAGATTTCTTT. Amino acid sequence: CASTWNTEDFF.

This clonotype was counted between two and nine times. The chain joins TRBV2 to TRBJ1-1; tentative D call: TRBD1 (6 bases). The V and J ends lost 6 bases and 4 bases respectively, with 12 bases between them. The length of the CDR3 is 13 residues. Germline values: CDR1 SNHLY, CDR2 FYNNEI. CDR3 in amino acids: CASSETGFTEAFF. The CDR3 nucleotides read TGTGCCAGCAGCGAAACAGGGTTCACTGAAGCTTTCTTT.

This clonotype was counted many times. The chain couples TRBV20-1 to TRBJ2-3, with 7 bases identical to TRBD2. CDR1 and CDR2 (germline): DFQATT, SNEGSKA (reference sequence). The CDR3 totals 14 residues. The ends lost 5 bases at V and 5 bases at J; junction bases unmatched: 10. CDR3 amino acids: CSAFTSAGRDTQYF. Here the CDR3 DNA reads TGCAGTGCTTTTACTAGCGCCGGGAGAGATACGCAGTATTTT.